This is a list of T cell receptor beta chains from one sample in a study of beta chain features in type 1 diabetes. TCRdb keeps only in-frame clones here, not all; method: immunoSEQ multiplex PCR. The sample carries 500,000 to 700,000 clones, 15% to 19% recorded once. The specimen was naive CD4+ T cells from blood. These receptors were taken from a man aged 18 to 35 in good health. Both conserved end residues are part of each CDR3. Fields, in order: V gene, D gene, J gene, CDR3 length, clone size, CDR3 protein, CDR3 DNA. D genes are given only for firm matches. Rows give clone size only sometimes, using once, few, many, or a class for an expanded clone.

v_gene: TRBV5-4; d_gene: -; j_gene: TRBJ2-7; len: 12; abundance: -; CDR3aa: CASSLAGSPEYF; CDR3nt: TGTGCCAGCAGCTTGGCCGGCTCCCCGGAGTACTTC
v_gene: TRBV14; d_gene: TRBD1; j_gene: TRBJ2-3; len: 15; abundance: few; CDR3aa: CASSQTGTGAMGQYF; CDR3nt: TGTGCCAGCAGCCAAACCGGGACAGGGGCTATGGGGCAGTATTTT
v_gene: TRBV5-1; d_gene: TRBD1; j_gene: TRBJ2-4; len: 15; abundance: -; CDR3aa: CASSQGQIAKNIQYF; CDR3nt: TGCGCCAGCAGCCAGGGACAGATAGCCAAAAACATTCAGTACTTC
v_gene: TRBV25-1; d_gene: TRBD2; j_gene: TRBJ2-1; len: 15; abundance: -; CDR3aa: CASSEIAGVYNEQFF; CDR3nt: TGTGCCAGCAGTGAAATTGCGGGAGTATACAATGAGCAGTTCTTC
v_gene: TRBV10-3; d_gene: -; j_gene: TRBJ2-6; len: 17; abundance: -; CDR3aa: CAIRRTPTSSGANVLTF; CDR3nt: TGTGCCATCAGAAGGACACCTACGTCCTCTGGGGCCAACGTCCTGACTTTC
v_gene: TRBV6-5; d_gene: TRBD2; j_gene: TRBJ2-1; len: 11; abundance: few; CDR3aa: CASSHGGAAFF; CDR3nt: TGTGCCAGCAGTCACGGGGGGGCGGCGTTCTTC
v_gene: TRBV6-1; d_gene: TRBD2; j_gene: TRBJ2-7; len: 14; abundance: few; CDR3aa: CASSPGTSAYEQYF; CDR3nt: TGTGCCAGCAGTCCCGGGACTAGCGCCTACGAGCAGTACTTC
v_gene: TRBV6-6; d_gene: TRBD1; j_gene: TRBJ1-5; len: 16; abundance: -; CDR3aa: CASSYAGQLGQMPQHF; CDR3nt: TGTGCCAGCAGTTACGCGGGACAGTTAGGGCAAATGCCCCAGCATTTT
v_gene: TRBV18; d_gene: -; j_gene: TRBJ2-7; len: 15; abundance: few; CDR3aa: CATRTAGPMFYEQYF; CDR3nt: TGTGCCACCCGGACAGCGGGACCCATGTTCTACGAGCAGTACTTC
v_gene: TRBV7-8; d_gene: TRBD1; j_gene: TRBJ1-4; len: 16; abundance: -; CDR3aa: CASSPRQGADNEKLFF; CDR3nt: TGTGCCAGCAGCCCAAGACAGGGGGCGGATAATGAAAAACTGTTTTTT
v_gene: TRBV6-5; d_gene: -; j_gene: TRBJ1-1; len: 14; abundance: -; CDR3aa: CAIRSTGWNTEAFF; CDR3nt: TGTGCCATCCGATCCACAGGGTGGAACACTGAAGCTTTCTTT
v_gene: TRBV7-2; d_gene: -; j_gene: TRBJ2-5; len: 14; abundance: -; CDR3aa: CASSPGQIQETQYF; CDR3nt: TGTGCCAGCAGCCCCGGACAGATCCAAGAGACCCAGTACTTC
v_gene: TRBV7-9; d_gene: -; j_gene: TRBJ2-1; len: 12; abundance: few; CDR3aa: CASSLAPQGSFF; CDR3nt: TGTGCCAGCAGCTTAGCGCCCCAGGGCTCGTTCTTC
v_gene: TRBV25-1; d_gene: -; j_gene: TRBJ2-5; len: 13; abundance: few; CDR3aa: CASSDAGLPTQYF; CDR3nt: TGTGCCAGCAGTGACGCGGGACTCCCGACCCAGTACTTC
v_gene: TRBV2; d_gene: -; j_gene: TRBJ2-4; len: 12; abundance: few; CDR3aa: CASSEKGLVRYF; CDR3nt: TGTGCCAGCAGTGAAAAGGGGCTGGTTCGGTACTTC
v_gene: TRBV4-3; d_gene: -; j_gene: TRBJ2-5; len: 14; abundance: -; CDR3aa: CASSQEQGRETQYF; CDR3nt: TGCGCCAGCAGCCAAGAGCAGGGTAGAGAGACCCAGTACTTC
v_gene: TRBV9; d_gene: -; j_gene: TRBJ2-2; len: 15; abundance: -; CDR3aa: CASSSRDFSTGELFF; CDR3nt: TGTGCCAGCAGCTCTCGGGACTTTTCCACCGGGGAGCTGTTTTTT
v_gene: TRBV28; d_gene: -; j_gene: TRBJ2-1; len: 15; abundance: few; CDR3aa: CASSFGGRPDNEQFF; CDR3nt: TGTGCCAGCAGTTTCGGAGGGAGACCTGACAATGAGCAGTTCTTC
v_gene: TRBV19; d_gene: -; j_gene: TRBJ2-4; len: 15; abundance: -; CDR3aa: CASSLDRLGKVIQYF; CDR3nt: TGTGCCAGCAGTTTAGACAGGCTTGGAAAAGTCATTCAGTACTTC
v_gene: TRBV28; d_gene: TRBD1; j_gene: TRBJ1-2; len: 16; abundance: -; CDR3aa: CASSLRSDRRLHGYTF; CDR3nt: TGTGCCAGCAGTTTAAGATCGGACAGGCGACTTCATGGCTACACCTTC
v_gene: TRBV29-1; d_gene: TRBD1; j_gene: TRBJ1-2; len: 14; abundance: few; CDR3aa: CSVVRDRGVPGYTF; CDR3nt: TGCAGCGTTGTCCGGGACAGGGGAGTTCCTGGCTACACCTTC
v_gene: TRBV19; d_gene: TRBD1; j_gene: TRBJ2-5; len: 15; abundance: -; CDR3aa: CASSIDRVLSETQYF; CDR3nt: TGTGCCAGTAGTATCGACAGGGTTTTGTCGGAGACCCAGTACTTC
v_gene: TRBV5-5; d_gene: -; j_gene: TRBJ1-2; len: 15; abundance: -; CDR3aa: CASSRASGQIYGYTF; CDR3nt: TGTGCCAGCAGTAGAGCGAGTGGGCAGATCTATGGCTACACCTTC
v_gene: TRBV28; d_gene: -; j_gene: TRBJ1-2; len: 14; abundance: -; CDR3aa: CASSSAGQNYGYTF; CDR3nt: TGTGCCAGCAGTTCCGCCGGACAAAACTATGGCTACACCTTC
v_gene: TRBV7-2; d_gene: -; j_gene: TRBJ1-4; len: 18; abundance: few; CDR3aa: CASSLAPREKPGERKLFF; CDR3nt: TGTGCCAGCAGCTTAGCGCCCAGGGAAAAACCCGGGGAGCGGAAACTGTTTTTT
v_gene: TRBV11-1; d_gene: -; j_gene: TRBJ2-3; len: 15; abundance: -; CDR3aa: CASSFVTRATDTQYF; CDR3nt: TGTGCCAGCAGCTTCGTTACTAGGGCGACAGATACGCAGTATTTT
v_gene: TRBV4-2; d_gene: TRBD1; j_gene: TRBJ1-1; len: 15; abundance: few; CDR3aa: CASSQDRNRGVEAFF; CDR3nt: TGTGCCAGCAGCCAAGATCGTAACAGGGGAGTTGAAGCTTTCTTT
v_gene: TRBV29-1; d_gene: TRBD1; j_gene: TRBJ1-5; len: 12; abundance: -; CDR3aa: CSVLAGGQPQHF; CDR3nt: TGCAGCGTTTTGGCAGGGGGCCAGCCCCAGCATTTT
v_gene: TRBV7-2; d_gene: -; j_gene: TRBJ2-1; len: 15; abundance: -; CDR3aa: CASRTYREGRHEQFF; CDR3nt: TGTGCCAGCAGGACCTACAGGGAGGGCCGACATGAGCAGTTCTTC
v_gene: TRBV5-4; d_gene: -; j_gene: TRBJ2-1; len: 18; abundance: -; CDR3aa: CASTPTGGGGGGYNEQFF; CDR3nt: TGTGCCAGCACCCCGACGGGTGGGGGAGGAGGGGGCTACAATGAGCAGTTCTTC
v_gene: TRBV7-8; d_gene: TRBD1; j_gene: TRBJ1-2; len: 13; abundance: -; CDR3aa: CASRAGGKDGYTF; CDR3nt: TGTGCCAGCAGGGCAGGGGGAAAGGATGGCTACACCTTC
v_gene: TRBV11-2; d_gene: -; j_gene: TRBJ1-5; len: 14; abundance: -; CDR3aa: CASSPRPGYQPQHF; CDR3nt: TGTGCCAGCAGCCCCCGGCCGGGCTATCAGCCCCAGCATTTT
v_gene: TRBV20-1; d_gene: -; j_gene: TRBJ1-3; len: 11; abundance: few; CDR3aa: CSAVSGNTIYF; CDR3nt: TGCAGTGCCGTGTCTGGAAACACCATATATTTT
v_gene: TRBV27; d_gene: -; j_gene: TRBJ1-1; len: 16; abundance: few; CDR3aa: CASSFEVGALGTEAFF; CDR3nt: TGTGCCAGCAGTTTCGAGGTTGGGGCTTTGGGGACTGAAGCTTTCTTT
v_gene: TRBV18; d_gene: TRBD1; j_gene: TRBJ1-1; len: 14; abundance: -; CDR3aa: CASSTGGRATEAFF; CDR3nt: TGTGCCAGCTCCACAGGGGGCCGGGCCACTGAAGCTTTCTTT
v_gene: TRBV15; d_gene: -; j_gene: TRBJ2-2; len: 17; abundance: -; CDR3aa: CATSPIGGGSHTGELFF; CDR3nt: TGTGCCACCAGCCCCATCGGTGGGGGGAGCCACACCGGGGAGCTGTTTTTT
v_gene: TRBV18; d_gene: -; j_gene: TRBJ1-2; len: 14; abundance: -; CDR3aa: CASSPREANYGYTF; CDR3nt: TGTGCCAGCTCACCACGGGAAGCTAACTATGGCTACACCTTC
v_gene: TRBV15; d_gene: -; j_gene: TRBJ1-4; len: 15; abundance: few; CDR3aa: CATSRDGRSGIELFF; CDR3nt: TGTGCCACCAGCAGAGATGGGCGCTCCGGCATCGAACTGTTTTTT
v_gene: TRBV4-1; d_gene: TRBD1; j_gene: TRBJ2-1; len: 16; abundance: -; CDR3aa: CASSKGAASSYNEQFF; CDR3nt: TGCGCCAGCAGCAAGGGGGCTGCTAGCTCCTACAATGAGCAGTTCTTC
v_gene: TRBV9; d_gene: -; j_gene: TRBJ2-5; len: 14; abundance: -; CDR3aa: CASSVQPLQETQYF; CDR3nt: TGTGCCAGCAGCGTCCAGCCACTGCAAGAGACCCAGTACTTC
v_gene: TRBV7-9; d_gene: -; j_gene: TRBJ1-3; len: 17; abundance: -; CDR3aa: CASSALRRLSSGNTIYF; CDR3nt: TGTGCCAGCTCCGCTCTACGCAGGTTAAGCTCTGGAAACACCATATATTTT
v_gene: TRBV10-3; d_gene: TRBD2; j_gene: TRBJ2-7; len: 15; abundance: few; CDR3aa: CAIKVSSGGTYEQYF; CDR3nt: TGTGCCATCAAGGTTTCAAGCGGGGGGACCTACGAGCAGTACTTC
v_gene: TRBV4-1; d_gene: -; j_gene: TRBJ1-5; len: 14; abundance: -; CDR3aa: CASSQGQGNQPQHF; CDR3nt: TGCGCCAGCAGCCAAGGCCAGGGAAATCAGCCCCAGCATTTT
v_gene: TRBV5-4; d_gene: TRBD2; j_gene: TRBJ2-7; len: 15; abundance: few; CDR3aa: CASSGGVATTYEQYF; CDR3nt: TGTGCCAGCAGCGGGGGGGTCGCTACGACCTACGAGCAGTACTTC
v_gene: TRBV2; d_gene: TRBD1; j_gene: TRBJ2-2; len: 13; abundance: -; CDR3aa: CASSPQGTGELFF; CDR3nt: TGTGCCAGCAGTCCACAGGGGACCGGGGAGCTGTTTTTT
v_gene: TRBV6-1; d_gene: -; j_gene: TRBJ1-1; len: 15; abundance: -; CDR3aa: CASSEEGGRRLGAFF; CDR3nt: TGTGCCAGCAGTGAAGAAGGGGGACGGAGGCTTGGCGCTTTCTTT
v_gene: TRBV21-1; d_gene: -; j_gene: TRBJ2-7; len: 14; abundance: -; CDR3aa: CASSNSASGYEQYF; CDR3nt: TGTGCCAGCAGCAATTCAGCTAGCGGATACGAGCAGTACTTC
v_gene: TRBV5-4; d_gene: TRBD1; j_gene: TRBJ1-2; len: 16; abundance: -; CDR3aa: CASSRASGGTNYGYTF; CDR3nt: TGTGCCAGCAGCCGTGCCTCAGGGGGCACTAACTATGGCTACACCTTC
v_gene: TRBV7-3; d_gene: -; j_gene: TRBJ1-3; len: 13; abundance: -; CDR3aa: CASSFVGGNTIYF; CDR3nt: TGTGCCAGCAGCTTTGTAGGAGGAAACACCATATATTTT